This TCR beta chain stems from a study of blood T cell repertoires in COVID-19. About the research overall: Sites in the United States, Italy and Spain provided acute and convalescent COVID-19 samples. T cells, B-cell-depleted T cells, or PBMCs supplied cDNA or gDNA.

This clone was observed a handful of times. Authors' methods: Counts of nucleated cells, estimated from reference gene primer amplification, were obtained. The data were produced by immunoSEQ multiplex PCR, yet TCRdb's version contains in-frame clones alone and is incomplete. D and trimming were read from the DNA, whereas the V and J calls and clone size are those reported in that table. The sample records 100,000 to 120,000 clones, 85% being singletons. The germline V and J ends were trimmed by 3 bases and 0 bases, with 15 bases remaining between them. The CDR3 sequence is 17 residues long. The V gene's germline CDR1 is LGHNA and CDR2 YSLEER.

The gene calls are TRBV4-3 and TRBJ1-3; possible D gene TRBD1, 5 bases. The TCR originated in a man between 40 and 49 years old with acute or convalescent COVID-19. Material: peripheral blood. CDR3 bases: TGCGCCAGCAGCCATCCGGGGAGGGGTATCTCTGGAAACACCATATATTTT. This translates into CASSHPGRGISGNTIYF.